This T cell receptor beta chain emerged from a study of cytomegalovirus exposure and HLA in healthy donors. Overall study results and limits: Most TCR sequences showed up rarely, but some public TCRs showed up in many donors. As was reported, the HLA-A and HLA-B alleles of most subjects were accurately predicted from TCR beta sequences. The productive fraction for most TCR beta V segments was about 87% or about 30% in an earlier analysis.

Primers for the PCR totalled 60 Vbeta and 13 Jbeta. TCRdb keeps only in-frame clones here, not all; method: immunoSEQ multiplex PCR. The top ten clones hold 1.7% of a sample with about 190,000 clones, approximately 82% of them seen once. The length of the CDR3 is 15 residues. Germline lookup yields CDR1 SGHRS and CDR2 YFSETQ. With V trimmed by 6 bases and J by 4 bases, 7 bases remained unmatched. With regard to this clone: What it binds is not known.

The origin of this receptor is a man between 40 and 49 years old in good health and CMV-seropositive. This chain links TRBV5-1 with TRBJ2-1, with 10 bases fitting TRBD1. The sample was PBMCs. CDR3 DNA: TGCGCCAGCACCCGGACAGGGGGACTTTACAATGAGCAGTTCTTC. This sequence encodes CASTRTGGLYNEQFF.